This is a list of T cell receptor beta chains from one sample in a study of blood T cell repertoires in COVID-19. Produced via immunoSEQ multiplex PCR; TCRdb's table is partial and in-frame only. The data hold a few hundred thousand clones, with roughly 87% observed a single time. The sequenced sample consisted of PBMCs or T cells enriched from blood (not recorded which). Receptors were obtained from a woman aged 25 to 39 who had recovered from COVID-19. Both conserved end residues are part of each CDR3. The D gene is left open where the match is weak. Not every row has a clone size; where given, it reads once, few, many or a size class.

j_gene: TRBJ1-2
v_gene: TRBV4-1
abundance: .
d_gene: .
CDR3nt: TGCGCCAGCAGCCAAGAGGTGGGGCACGGTAACTATGGCTACACCTTC
CDR3aa: CASSQEVGHGNYGYTF

j_gene: TRBJ1-4
v_gene: TRBV5-5
abundance: .
d_gene: .
CDR3nt: TGTGCCAGCAGCTTAGGTAGCCGGGGGGGTAATGAAAAACTGTTTTTT
CDR3aa: CASSLGSRGGNEKLFF

j_gene: TRBJ2-2
v_gene: TRBV3-1/TRBV3-2
abundance: .
d_gene: .
CDR3nt: TGTGCCAGCAGCAAAGGGTGCGACACCGGGGAGCTGTTTTTT
CDR3aa: CASSKGCDTGELFF

j_gene: TRBJ1-2
v_gene: TRBV27
abundance: .
d_gene: .
CDR3nt: TGTGCCAGCAGTTCGAAGGAGGGGCCCGGTGGCTACACCTTC
CDR3aa: CASSSKEGPGGYTF

j_gene: TRBJ2-2
v_gene: TRBV7-2
abundance: .
d_gene: TRBD2
CDR3nt: TGTGCCAGCAGCTTAGTCGGCTCGGGACTAGGCACCGGGGAGCTGTTTTTT
CDR3aa: CASSLVGSGLGTGELFF

j_gene: TRBJ2-2
v_gene: TRBV29-1
abundance: .
d_gene: TRBD1
CDR3nt: TGCAGCGCCCTGGACAGGGGCGACACCGGGGAGCTGTTTTTT
CDR3aa: CSALDRGDTGELFF

j_gene: TRBJ1-1
v_gene: TRBV3-1/TRBV3-2
abundance: .
d_gene: .
CDR3nt: TGTGCCAGCAGCACACAGGGGAACACTGAAGCTTTCTTT
CDR3aa: CASSTQGNTEAFF

j_gene: TRBJ1-3
v_gene: TRBV29-1
abundance: .
d_gene: .
CDR3nt: TGCAGCTCCCGGGACTCCGGAAACACCATATATTTT
CDR3aa: CSSRDSGNTIYF

j_gene: TRBJ2-1
v_gene: TRBV4-1
abundance: .
d_gene: .
CDR3nt: TGCGCCAGCAGCCCGGAAAGCGGGTTCTCACTAGGATACAATGAGCAGTTCTTC
CDR3aa: CASSPESGFSLGYNEQFF

j_gene: TRBJ2-3
v_gene: TRBV7-2
abundance: .
d_gene: TRBD2
CDR3nt: TGTGCCAGCAGCTTTCGCGCTAGCGGGGGGAAGGATACGCAGTATTTT
CDR3aa: CASSFRASGGKDTQYF

j_gene: TRBJ2-2
v_gene: TRBV7-3
abundance: .
d_gene: TRBD1
CDR3nt: TGTGCCAGCAGCGGACGGGACAGGGGGCCCGGGGAGCTGTTTTTT
CDR3aa: CASSGRDRGPGELFF

j_gene: TRBJ1-3
v_gene: TRBV4-3
abundance: .
d_gene: .
CDR3nt: TGCGCCAGCAGCCATGCCAGGGGAGCCGGAAACACCATATATTTT
CDR3aa: CASSHARGAGNTIYF

j_gene: TRBJ1-1
v_gene: TRBV6-6
abundance: .
d_gene: .
CDR3nt: TGTGCCAGCAGTTCGTTAGGGAGTACTGAAGCTTTCTTT
CDR3aa: CASSSLGSTEAFF

j_gene: TRBJ2-1
v_gene: TRBV3-1/TRBV3-2
abundance: once
d_gene: .
CDR3nt: TGTGCCAGCAGCCAAGATCGGATAGGGGGGCAGTTCTTC
CDR3aa: CASSQDRIGGQFF

j_gene: TRBJ1-1
v_gene: TRBV5-1
abundance: .
d_gene: .
CDR3nt: TGCGCCAGCAGCTTAGGGGCAACCACTGAAGCTTTCTTT
CDR3aa: CASSLGATTEAFF

j_gene: TRBJ1-2
v_gene: TRBV9
abundance: .
d_gene: .
CDR3nt: TGTGCCAGCAGCGTAGCCTCCAGTTATGGCTACACCTTC
CDR3aa: CASSVASSYGYTF

j_gene: TRBJ2-7
v_gene: TRBV3-1/TRBV3-2
abundance: many
d_gene: .
CDR3nt: TGTGCCAGCAGCCAAGATCGAGTTGTGGGGCCGTCCTACGAGCAGTACTTC
CDR3aa: CASSQDRVVGPSYEQYF

j_gene: TRBJ1-6
v_gene: TRBV2
abundance: .
d_gene: TRBD1
CDR3nt: TGTGCCAGCACTACGACAGGGGCATACGATTCACCCCTCCACTTT
CDR3aa: CASTTTGAYDSPLHF

j_gene: TRBJ1-5
v_gene: TRBV10-3
abundance: .
d_gene: .
CDR3nt: TGTGCCATCAGTGAGAGGGCCGCAGGGAGCAATCAGCCCCAGCATTTT
CDR3aa: CAISERAAGSNQPQHF

j_gene: TRBJ1-4
v_gene: TRBV7-2
abundance: once
d_gene: .
CDR3nt: TGTGCCAGCAGCCTGGACAGAGCAACTAATGAAAAACTGTTTTTT
CDR3aa: CASSLDRATNEKLFF

j_gene: TRBJ1-2
v_gene: TRBV30
abundance: .
d_gene: .
CDR3nt: TGTGCCTGGGGTAGCCCCGGGGGGCCGGTGGGCTACACCTTC
CDR3aa: CAWGSPGGPVGYTF

j_gene: TRBJ1-2
v_gene: TRBV3-1/TRBV3-2
abundance: .
d_gene: .
CDR3nt: TGTGCCAGCAGCCGTAGTCATGGCTACACCTTC
CDR3aa: CASSRSHGYTF

j_gene: TRBJ1-5
v_gene: TRBV5-1
abundance: .
d_gene: TRBD1
CDR3nt: TGCGCCAGCAGCTTGGAGGGACAGGTTAATCAGCCCCAGCATTTT
CDR3aa: CASSLEGQVNQPQHF

j_gene: TRBJ1-2
v_gene: TRBV29-1
abundance: .
d_gene: .
CDR3nt: TGCAGCGGTACCACAGGGCTCCACGGTGGCTACACCTTC
CDR3aa: CSGTTGLHGGYTF

j_gene: TRBJ1-3
v_gene: TRBV4-3
abundance: few
d_gene: TRBD1
CDR3nt: TGCGCCAGCAGCCAGAACAGGGGAGGAAACACCATATATTTT
CDR3aa: CASSQNRGGNTIYF

j_gene: TRBJ2-1
v_gene: TRBV14
abundance: .
d_gene: .
CDR3nt: TGTGCCAGCAGCCAGACTGTTGGACTGGGTTACAATGAGCAGTTCTTC
CDR3aa: CASSQTVGLGYNEQFF

j_gene: TRBJ1-6
v_gene: TRBV30
abundance: once
d_gene: TRBD1
CDR3nt: TGTGCCTGGAGTACCGGAGGACAGGTCCGTTCACCCCTCCACTTT
CDR3aa: CAWSTGGQVRSPLHF

j_gene: TRBJ2-4
v_gene: TRBV5-1
abundance: .
d_gene: TRBD2
CDR3nt: TGCGCCAGCGGATCCGGGACTATAAGGGACATTCAGTACTTC
CDR3aa: CASGSGTIRDIQYF

j_gene: TRBJ2-5
v_gene: TRBV3-1/TRBV3-2
abundance: .
d_gene: .
CDR3nt: TGTGCCAGCAGCCAAGGTCAGGCTCAAGAGACCCAGTACTTC
CDR3aa: CASSQGQAQETQYF

j_gene: TRBJ2-5
v_gene: TRBV2
abundance: .
d_gene: TRBD2
CDR3nt: TGTGCCATAACCTCCGGGACTAGCTTTGAGACCCAGTACTTC
CDR3aa: CAITSGTSFETQYF

j_gene: TRBJ1-3
v_gene: TRBV18
abundance: .
d_gene: TRBD1
CDR3nt: TGTGCCAGCTCACCACGCCGGGACAGCGGAAACACCATATATTTT
CDR3aa: CASSPRRDSGNTIYF

j_gene: TRBJ1-3
v_gene: TRBV4-1
abundance: .
d_gene: .
CDR3nt: TGCGCCAGCAGCCAAAAAGGAGGGGACACCATATATTTT
CDR3aa: CASSQKGGDTIYF

j_gene: TRBJ2-1
v_gene: TRBV7-9
abundance: .
d_gene: .
CDR3nt: TGTGCCAGCAGCTTAGGCAGCTACAATGAGCAGTTCTTC
CDR3aa: CASSLGSYNEQFF

j_gene: TRBJ2-2
v_gene: TRBV11-2
abundance: .
d_gene: .
CDR3nt: TGTGCCAGCAGCCGTCTCAGGGGCGCGAACACCGGGGAGCTGTTTTTT
CDR3aa: CASSRLRGANTGELFF

j_gene: TRBJ1-2
v_gene: TRBV5-1
abundance: .
d_gene: .
CDR3nt: TGCGCCAGCAGCTTGGACAGTAACTATGGCTACACCTTC
CDR3aa: CASSLDSNYGYTF

j_gene: TRBJ1-1
v_gene: TRBV12-3/TRBV12-4
abundance: .
d_gene: .
CDR3nt: TGTGCCAGCACCTCTAGGTCTGAAGCTTTCTTT
CDR3aa: CASTSRSEAFF

j_gene: TRBJ1-5
v_gene: TRBV10-3
abundance: .
d_gene: TRBD1
CDR3nt: TGTGCCACCAGGGGGGCACCCGGGGCCGATCAGCCCCAGCATTTT
CDR3aa: CATRGAPGADQPQHF

j_gene: TRBJ2-7
v_gene: TRBV5-1
abundance: .
d_gene: .
CDR3nt: TGCGCCAGCAGTAGCGAGAGCTACGAGCAGTACTTC
CDR3aa: CASSSESYEQYF

j_gene: TRBJ2-7
v_gene: TRBV6-1
abundance: .
d_gene: .
CDR3nt: TGTGCCAGCAGTGAATTCAGAACGGGGTCCTACGAGCAGTACTTC
CDR3aa: CASSEFRTGSYEQYF

j_gene: TRBJ1-2
v_gene: TRBV12-3/TRBV12-4
abundance: few
d_gene: .
CDR3nt: TGTGCCAGTTCATCAGGGGGCTACACCTTC
CDR3aa: CASSSGGYTF

j_gene: TRBJ1-6
v_gene: TRBV27
abundance: .
d_gene: .
CDR3nt: TGTGCCAGCAGCAAGGACAGAACTAGGCGGAATTCACCCCTCCACTTT
CDR3aa: CASSKDRTRRNSPLHF

j_gene: TRBJ1-3
v_gene: TRBV5-1
abundance: .
d_gene: TRBD1
CDR3nt: TGCGCCAGCAGCTCCGGACAGGCGGAGGGAAACACCATATATTTT
CDR3aa: CASSSGQAEGNTIYF